Below, 10 T cell receptor beta chains from the same sample are listed, as sequenced in a study of T cells after yellow fever vaccination. TCRdb called the 5' RACE reads again in MiXCR, with one record for every CDR3 protein. The table shows some 300,000 distinct CDR3 sequences, with around 4% occurring only once. This material consisted of PBMCs, taken on the day of the yellow fever booster vaccination. These receptors originate from a man between 18 and 35 years old who received the YFV17D yellow fever vaccine.

In this sample, this clonotype turned up many times. CDR3 nucleotide sequence: TGTGCCAGTAGTACCCCGACAGGAAACTACGAGCAGTACTTC. This sequence encodes CASSTPTGNYEQYF. This chain joins TRBV19 and TRBJ2-7; D might be TRBD1 (6 bases). Trimming took 4 bases from V and 3 from J, leaving 13 bases between them. Germline loops: CDR1 LNHDA, CDR2 SQIVND (reference sequence). This CDR3 has 14 amino acids.

The rearrangement uses TRBV5-1 and TRBJ1-1; TRBD1 matches at 8 bases. Germline loops: CDR1 SGHRS, CDR2 YFSETQ. The J segment lost 1 base and the V segment lost 3 bases, leaving 5 bases of the junction unmatched. This CDR3 has 15 amino acids. The chain's CDR3 is CASSSGGAGNTEAFF. CDR3 bases: TGCGCCAGCAGCTCAGGGGGCGCAGGGAACACTGAAGCTTTCTTT.

This clonotype was counted at least ten times. The gene calls are TRBV5-1 and TRBJ2-7, with D perhaps TRBD2 (6 bases). CDR1 and CDR2 (germline): SGHRS, YFSETQ. The V end lost 4 bases, the J end lost 2 bases, and 13 bases lay between the germline ends. CDR3 length equals 14 residues. The CDR3 sequence: CASSLAGKTYEQYF. The CDR3 DNA reads as TGCGCCAGCAGCCTGGCGGGGAAAACCTACGAGCAGTACTTC.

This clonotype was detected ten times or more. The rearrangement links TRBV6-6 to TRBJ2-3; TRBD1 matches at 8 bases. With 0 bases clipped from V and 7 bases from J, the junction kept 12 bases outside the gene matches. Germline CDR1 is MNHNY and CDR2 is SVGAGI (reference sequence). The CDR3 runs to 17 residues. In DNA, the CDR3 is TGTGCCAGCAGTTACTCGCTTGGCAGGGGGCGCAGGAATACGCAGTATTTT. Its protein product is CASSYSLGRGRRNTQYF.

The rearrangement joins TRBV25-1 to TRBJ1-5; TRBD1 matches at 8 bases. V dropped 6 bases and J dropped 3; count of bases not matched to a gene: 4. The CDR3 contains 14 residues. CDR1 and CDR2 (germline): MGHDK, SYGVNS. CDR3 region: CASRATGANQPQHF. CDR3 sequence (DNA): TGTGCCAGCAGGGCGACAGGGGCCAATCAGCCCCAGCATTTT. The full variable domain, rest sourced from reference TRBV25-1 and TRBJ1-5, is EADIYQTPRYLVIGTGKKITLECSQTMGHDKMYWYQQDPGMELHLIHYSYGVNSTEKGDLSSESTVSRIRTEHFPLTLESARPSHTSQYLCASRATGANQPQHFGDGTRLSIL.

A few counts support this clonotype. This chain links TRBV18 with TRBJ2-1, with D unresolved. The CDR3 runs to 13 residues. Germline CDR1 reads KGHSH; CDR2 reads LQKENI. Trimming removed 5 bases at V and 7 bases at J, with 12 bases between. The chain's CDR3 is CASSASISNEQFF. DNA of the CDR3: TGTGCCAGCTCAGCTTCCATCTCGAATGAGCAGTTCTTC.

This clonotype showed up just a few times. V gene TRBV13 combines with J gene TRBJ2-5; 10 bases align to TRBD2. This CDR3 comprises 15 residues. From germline, CDR1 is PRHDT and CDR2 FYEKMQ (reference sequence). V lost 8 bases to trimming and J lost 5 bases; unmatched junction nucleotides: 11. CDR3 residues: CASSLTSGVMETQYF. CDR3 DNA sequence: TGTGCCAGCTCTTTAACTAGCGGGGTGATGGAGACCCAGTACTTC.

This clonotype came up many times. The gene calls are TRBV5-1 and TRBJ1-2; 8 positions agree with TRBD1. Trimming removed 4 bases from V and 6 bases from J; junction bases left unmatched: 8. Per the germline V gene, CDR1 is SGHRS and CDR2 is YFSETQ. This CDR3 has 14 amino acids. CDR3 region: CASSGQGPPHGYTF. In DNA, the CDR3 is TGCGCCAGCAGCGGACAGGGTCCCCCCCATGGCTACACCTTC.

The rearrangement joins TRBV7-6 to TRBJ2-3; a weak D match, TRBD1 (6 bases). Germline V gives CDR1 SGHVS, CDR2 FNYEAQ. V was pared by 2 bases and J by 6 bases, with 12 bases between. This CDR3 spans 14 amino acids. In DNA, the CDR3 is TGTGCCAGCAGCTTATTAAGGGGGTCGGATACGCAGTATTTT. This sequence encodes CASSLLRGSDTQYF. Filled out from reference TRBV7-6 and TRBJ2-3, the complete variable domain reads GAGVSQSPRYKVTKRGQDVALRCDPISGHVSLYWYRQALGQGPEFLTYFNYEAQQDKSGLPNDRFSAERPEGSISTLTIQRTEQRDSAMYRCASSLLRGSDTQYFGPGTRLTVL.

In its sample, this clonotype was seen a few times. The V call is TRBV4-2, the J call TRBJ1-3, with D perhaps TRBD1 (5 bases). Germline CDR1 reads LGHNA; CDR2 reads YNFKEQ. Trimming pared 8 bases from V and 5 bases from J, leaving 10 bases between. The CDR3 is made up of 12 amino acids. As DNA, the CDR3 is TGTGCCAGCCGGGACGGACGAAACACCATATATTTT. It translates to CASRDGRNTIYF.